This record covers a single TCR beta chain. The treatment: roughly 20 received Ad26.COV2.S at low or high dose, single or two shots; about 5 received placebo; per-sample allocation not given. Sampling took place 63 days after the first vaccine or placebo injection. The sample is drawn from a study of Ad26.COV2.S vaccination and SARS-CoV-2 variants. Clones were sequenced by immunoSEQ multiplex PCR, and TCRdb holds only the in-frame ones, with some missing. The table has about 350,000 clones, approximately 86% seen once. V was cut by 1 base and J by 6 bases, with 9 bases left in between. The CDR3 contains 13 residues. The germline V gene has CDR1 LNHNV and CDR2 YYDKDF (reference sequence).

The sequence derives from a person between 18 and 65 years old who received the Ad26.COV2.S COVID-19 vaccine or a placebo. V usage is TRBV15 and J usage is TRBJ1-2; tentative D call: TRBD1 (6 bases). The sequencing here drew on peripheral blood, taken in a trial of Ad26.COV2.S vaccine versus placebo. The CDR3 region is CATSRVGGDGYTF. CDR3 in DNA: TGTGCCACCAGCAGAGTCGGGGGCGATGGCTACACCTTC.